This record covers a single TCR beta chain. Its antigen is still unknown. Base qualities are not provided; no much larger clone lies one nucleotide away. The data are from a study of T cells in Graves' hyperthyroidism and ophthalmopathy (dated by TCRdb to between 2018 and 2021). For the study in its entirety: Peripheral blood was sampled at the time of initial diagnosis, prior to any treatment. TCR Vbeta CDR3 sequencing of 120 to 150 peripheral blood samples (about 45 ophthalmopathy, 75 hyperthyroidism and around 17 progressor patients) is reported in the paper. TCR V-J signatures able to tell the groups apart were searched for in a discovery cohort of 95 to 100 patients, of whom 43 had Graves' ophthalmopathy and more than 55 had stable Graves' hyperthyroidism. After sampling, hyperthyroidism patients received methimazole starting at 30 mg daily, and ophthalmopathy patients received high-dose intravenous methylprednisolone. Prospective prediction of ophthalmopathy was tested in an independent validation cohort consisting of some 19 hyperthyroidism patients and 17 patients who later progressed to ophthalmopathy. In addition, the study compared T-cell repertoires in thyroid tissue and in blood from about 6 Graves' hyperthyroidism patients. The 100 or so discovery patients were divided at random into training and test sets in a 7:3 ratio.

In the germline V gene (reference sequence), CDR1 corresponds to SEHNR and CDR2 to FQNEAQ. Trimming removed 0 bases from V and 4 bases from J, leaving 12 bases between the germline ends. The cysteine opens and the phenylalanine closes a CDR3 of 16 amino acids. The only DNA kept is the CDR3, 48 bases in frame from the first base. Findings and caveats that apply to the study as a whole: In validation, progression to ophthalmopathy was predicted by the model with nearly 71% sensitivity and 72% to 85% specificity, a median of roughly 6.4 months before onset. Ophthalmopathy was separated from stable hyperthyroidism by a 13 V-J signature model, with around 90% sensitivity and approximately 81% specificity obtained in cross-validation and 80%/75% obtained in testing. Sample size was not statistically predetermined, and investigators were not blinded to group allocation. Most expanded thyroid clonotypes (frequency above 0.001) were also detected in blood, a finding suggesting that blood repertoires may reflect thyroid immune responses.

TCR beta CDR3 regions were amplified from RNA transcripts. For the first round of RT-PCR on the TCR CDR3, the HTBI primer set was used together with the Qiagen OneStep RT-PCR kit. A second multiplex PCR round built the libraries, followed by size selection and purification. Libraries were sequenced paired-end with 100 bp reads on an Illumina HiSeq2000. As for the authors' bioinformatics: Raw data were processed with SOAPnuke, discarding reads with adapters, uncalled bases, mean Phred below 15, or no exact constant-primer or identifier match. High-quality paired reads were merged using COPE v1.2.5, and each unique nucleotide sequence was defined as a clonotype. MiTCR v1.1 was used to align clonotypes to the IMGT TRBV, TRBD and TRBJ reference segments. Only V-J combinations with frequency above 0.0001, covering roughly 99% of repertoires, were analysed. The TCS score was defined as F50 (clonal expansion) divided by E x V (chaos), with BLOSUM62-based TCRdist calculated between CDR3 peptides within each V-J. Welch's t-statistics and random forest reduced 500 to 650 V-J features to roughly 13, which were used in a naive Bayes classifier (R e1071). TCRdb redid the processing of the public reads, applying fastp at Q25 and MiXCR, and retained in-frame beta chains. A single entry per CDR3 protein holds the most common genes and DNA from its merged rows. The V and J calls were determined by TCRdb, not by the authors. In this sample the table shows approximately 690,000 distinct CDR3 sequences, roughly 20% of which occur a single time. The top ten clonotypes cover 30% to 40% of the sample.

Moderately to severely active disease, a Clinical Activity Score of at least 3, a NOSPECS grade of at least 4, and a duration under 3 months were present in ophthalmopathy patients. Any patient with an uncontrolled infection, another autoimmune disease, pregnancy or lactation was excluded. Diagnoses relied on clinical symptoms, serum thyroxine and TRAb, thyroid ultrasound and orbital computed tomography. PBMCs were separated from roughly 10 ml of fresh peripheral blood using Ficoll-Paque density gradient centrifugation. Total RNA was extracted with Trizol reagent, and quality was checked on an Agilent 2100 Bioanalyzer.

Here the chain combines TRBV7-9 and TRBJ2-2; no confident D gene assignment can be made. Sequenced material: blood. The source of this sequence is a man younger than 45 with Graves' ophthalmopathy. Read as DNA, the sequence is TGTGCCAGCAGCTTAGCGCGGCTAGAAGGCACCGGGGAGCTGTTTTTT. It codes for CASSLARLEGTGELFF. Beyond the CDR3, the reference TRBV7-9 and TRBJ2-2 genes provide the residues; the full variable domain reads: DTGVSQNPRHKITKRGQNVTFRCDPISEHNRLYWYRQTLGQGPEFLTYFQNEAQLEKSRLLSDRFSAERPKGSFSTLEIQRTEQGDSAMYLCASSLARLEGTGELFFGEGSRLTVL.